These T cell receptor beta chains were read from a single sample in a study of graft-versus-host responses after intestinal transplantation. Sequenced by immunoSEQ multiplex PCR; TCRdb stores in-frame clones only, minus some. The data show about 20,000 clones, 86% seen once. The sequenced sample was PBMCs, obtained around 230 days after intestinal transplant. These receptors were taken from a human patient who received an intestinal transplant, so some T cells may come from the graft donor. Both conserved end residues are part of each CDR3. Each record gives: clone size, D gene, V gene, J gene, CDR3 protein, CDR3 DNA. A D gene is named only where the DNA matches it firmly. Part of the rows lack a size; the others show once, few, many or a class for expanded clones.

once,NA,TRBV27,TRBJ1-4,CASSFTAGTGPPKSEKLFF,TGTGCCAGCAGTTTTACGGCCGGGACGGGCCCTCCCAAGAGCGAAAAACTGTTTTTT
NA,NA,TRBV4-1,TRBJ2-1,CASSQVAGGPNEQFF,TGCGCCAGCAGCCAAGTAGCCGGGGGCCCTAATGAGCAGTTCTTC
NA,TRBD1,TRBV25-1,TRBJ1-6,CASAGQGGSPLHF,TGTGCCAGCGCGGGACAGGGGGGATCACCCCTCCACTTT
NA,TRBD2,TRBV4-1,TRBJ2-1,CASSQAPSGGTYNEQFF,TGCGCCAGCAGCCAAGCGCCTAGCGGGGGTACCTACAATGAGCAGTTCTTC
NA,TRBD2,TRBV15,TRBJ2-5,CATSRTTGTSGTLEETQYF,TGTGCCACCAGCAGAACAACCGGGACTAGCGGGACCCTGGAGGAGACCCAGTACTTC
NA,NA,TRBV7-2,TRBJ2-7,CASSLGTTYEQYF,TGTGCCAGCAGCTTAGGGACAACCTACGAGCAGTACTTC
NA,TRBD1,TRBV5-1,TRBJ1-2,CASSLLGQAAGGYTF,TGCGCCAGCAGTTTACTTGGACAGGCCGCCGGTGGCTACACCTTC
NA,TRBD1,TRBV25-1,TRBJ1-2,CASSEAGGAGYTF,TGTGCCAGCAGTGAGGCAGGGGGCGCGGGCTACACCTTC
once,NA,TRBV7-6,TRBJ1-2,CASRGLGDYGYTF,TGTGCCAGCAGGGGGTTAGGGGACTATGGCTACACCTTC
NA,NA,TRBV30,TRBJ2-7,CAWSVNRDYGQYF,TGTGCCTGGAGTGTAAACAGAGACTACGGGCAGTACTTC
NA,NA,TRBV5-1,TRBJ2-7,CASSTGAGAYEQYF,TGCGCCAGCAGCACCGGAGCAGGTGCCTACGAGCAGTACTTC
NA,TRBD2,TRBV2,TRBJ2-5,CASRATSGETQYF,TGTGCCAGCAGGGCAACTAGCGGGGAGACCCAGTACTTC
NA,NA,TRBV6-1,TRBJ1-1,CASSVMGRDEAEAFF,TGTGCCAGCAGTGTAATGGGCAGGGATGAAGCTGAAGCTTTCTTT
NA,NA,TRBV18,TRBJ2-3,CASSPPLSYSTDTQYF,TGTGCCAGCTCACCACCGTTAAGTTATTCCACAGATACGCAGTATTTT
NA,NA,TRBV19,TRBJ1-5,CASRDGAWPQHF,TGTGCCAGTAGGGACGGCGCGTGGCCCCAGCATTTT
NA,NA,TRBV5-1,TRBJ2-1,CASSLSPDSYNEQFF,TGCGCCAGCAGCTTAAGCCCTGACAGTTACAATGAGCAGTTCTTC
NA,NA,TRBV6-1,TRBJ1-2,CASSEAPTGSGGYTF,TGTGCCAGCAGTGAAGCCCCGACAGGCAGCGGTGGCTACACCTTC
few,NA,TRBV6-6,TRBJ2-7,CASSYSAGTYEQYF,TGTGCCAGCAGTTACTCGGCAGGGACCTACGAGCAGTACTTC